This T cell receptor (beta chain) came from a study of cytomegalovirus exposure and HLA in healthy donors (TCRdb year 2017). Notes on the research overall: An earlier analysis of 550 to 700 of the donors reported more than 250 Gb of sequence data and roughly 110 million unique TCR beta sequences from roughly 180 million T cells. On average, around 240,000 unique TCR beta nucleotide sequences were sequenced per donor among about 400 genotyped donors of the cohort, with approximately 18% of those sequences being non-productive. HLA typing covered class I and class II loci at four-digit resolution. Donor age, sex, ethnicity and CMV serostatus were compiled alongside the repertoire data. The T cell repertoires of some 670 subjects were profiled by immunosequencing and related to cytomegalovirus serostatus. An earlier analysis of about 600 of the donors used high-throughput TCR beta sequencing to judge whether each TCR beta V gene segment behaved as functional or pseudogenic. The genetic ancestry cluster associated with self-reported Caucasian donors included roughly 84% of the roughly 400 genotyped donors. A later genetic analysis took genome-wide SNP genotypes for about three fifths of the 666 donors and used that subset as a discovery cohort. The later analysis used no new phenotypic data to find candidate immune exposures, relying instead on TCR beta sequences and their occurrence across donors. An early release that covered roughly 600 HLA-typed donors contained about 300 gigabases of sequencing data and 70 million to 100 million unique TCR sequences. Four to six DR-DQ haplotypes were handled as single units for association and clustering, since linkage in the cohort was strong. Besides the first cohort of 666 subjects, a separate validation cohort made up of roughly 120 different subjects was used. A later analysis re-examined previously published TCR beta repertoires from just over 650 donors and added high-resolution HLA genotyping to investigate patterns of TCR occurrence. Every repertoire in the discovery cohort had been generated on one and the same sequencing platform. High-throughput TCR immunosequencing, statistical association of individual TCRs with disease status, and machine learning were combined to predict cytomegalovirus infection status. The study aimed to test whether cataloging public T cell receptors could reveal signatures of past pathogen exposure. Typing coverage differed by locus: A, B, C, DRB1 and DQB1 were typed in about 629-640 donors, DQA1 in about 500, DPA1 in around 610, and DPB1 in 400 to 490. Broader findings and caveats from the paper: Immune exposure information for the cohort was limited to CMV serostatus. In a later analysis, HLA-associated TCR beta chains showed more clonal expansion and lower generation probabilities than non-associated chains that were equally common. Broadly in line with IMGT annotations, most TCR beta V segments showed up in productive rearrangements about 87% or about 30% of the time in an earlier analysis of roughly 590 of the donors. A later analysis found that TCR association rates varied across HLA loci, with DRB1 alleles showing the most associated TCRs and HLA-C alleles the fewest. According to a later analysis, parvovirus B19, influenza, CMV and Epstein-Barr virus appeared linked to several top co-occurrence clusters. A further reported finding was that TCR beta sequences accurately predicted the HLA-A and HLA-B alleles for most subjects in the first cohort. Linkage disequilibrium might explain the correlated functional status among segregating V segments, but an unknown experimental factor could not be excluded. Some IMGT-functional V segments, including TRBV6-2 and TRBV6-3, could not be told apart with the 87-base-pair reads, so those segments were excluded. At a false discovery rate of 0.05, a later analysis linked around 17,000 TCR beta sequences to specific HLA alleles. When HLA alleles, especially DR and DQ, strongly co-occurred, attributing TCR associations to individual alleles was difficult. Cytomegalovirus status was reported to be diagnosed by the classifier with high specificity and sensitivity in both the original and validation cohorts. Most CMV-associated TCR beta chains appeared to be HLA-restricted in a later analysis, and the HLA associations seemed to be driven largely by CMV exposure. Because some donors lacked HLA typing at each locus, the association tests relied only on the typed subset. Roughly uniform sequencing depth across donors was assumed in presence/absence analyses, although this assumption may not hold. A later genetic analysis reported fewer N-insertions in productive TCRs among donors in an Asian-associated ancestry cluster than the roughly 670-donor mean. The authors suggested that the approach could potentially be extended to other disease states and immunological phenotypes. In a later genetic analysis, a missense DCLRE1C variant was associated with V-gene and J-gene trimming of TCR beta chains, and the association was replicated in an independent cohort. Around 16 rarely observed V segments, including chromosome 9 orphons, were excluded from the earlier analysis of about 600 of the donors because counts were too low. Most TCR sequences were observed very rarely across donors, whereas some public TCRs were present in many individuals. A cluster of highly shared sequence variants was judged likely to represent a technical artifact of the sequencing pipeline. The study listed approximately 160 TCR beta chains as associated with cytomegalovirus. Three of the identified cytomegalovirus-associated TCR beta chains were confirmed in vitro to be specific for cytomegalovirus antigens. In this cohort, only TCR beta chains were sequenced, and detectable features were limited by the absence of alpha or paired-chain data.

The cohort was made up of 666 healthy bone marrow donors. Cohort members were all nominally healthy when sampled, although unrecorded immune exposures were likely present. The donor tested CMV seropositive, placing the donor among the 250 to 350 seropositive members of the cohort. A peripheral blood sample was collected from each donor, and TCR beta sequencing was performed on peripheral blood mononuclear cells. The Qiagen DNeasy Blood Extraction Kit was used to extract genomic DNA from the blood cell samples. Library creation used the immunoSEQ multiplex PCR assay. The multiplex PCR relied on a mix of 60 forward primers for TCR Vbeta segments and 13 reverse primers for TCR Jbeta segments. The CDR3 region of rearranged TCR beta genes was amplified from genomic DNA with a multiplex PCR assay. On the Illumina HiSeq System, the amplified TCR beta libraries were sequenced as 87-base-pair reads. In the original analysis: A later analysis counted 65 million to 90 million unique TCR beta chains across the 650 to 700 repertoires, and some 11 million of these chains were shared by at least two donors. To remove PCR and sequencing errors, raw reads were error-corrected and collapsed into unique sequences using a nearest-neighbor algorithm that merged closely related sequences. To assign V, D and J gene segments, CDR3 sequences were aligned to IMGT reference sequences. For a sequence to be retained, a match of at least six nucleotides was required to both a V gene segment and a J gene segment. A rearrangement counted as productive if the CDR3 had no stop codons and remained in frame with V and J, and every other rearrangement counted as non-productive. Following IMGT convention, CDR3 was defined as the stretch from the second conserved V-encoded cysteine up to the conserved J-encoded phenylalanine. In an earlier analysis of 550 to 650 of the donors, sequences lacking an unambiguous match to a single V gene segment were excluded. In an earlier analysis of some 590 of the donors, V segments were called functional above 56.7% productive rearrangements and were called segregating when the between-donor standard deviation exceeded 5%. A statistical classification framework was developed to diagnose cytomegalovirus status using the catalog of TCR beta chain sequences. A later analysis assigned V and J genes by comparing TCR nucleotide sequences with IMGT/GENE-DB human TR gene sequences. Using the TCRdist pipeline, a later analysis assigned CDR3 sequences along with most-parsimonious VDJ recombination scenarios. In a later analysis, each TCR beta chain was defined by its CDR3 amino acid sequence together with its V-gene family, and reads without a unique V-gene family were excluded. In a later analysis, 450 to 600 highly shared, low-generation-probability nucleotide sequences were removed to address suspected cross-contamination and a sequencing artifact. In a later analysis, a clonal expansion index for each public chain was calculated from normalized within-repertoire ranks of inferred template counts. A later analysis computed generation probabilities with a VDJ recombination model fitted to out-of-frame rearrangements, and checked the results against IGoR. Hypergeometric tests were used in a later analysis to score TCR-TCR, TCR-HLA and TCR-CMV co-occurrence, with a repertoire-size bias correction applied to the TCR pairs. False discovery rates were estimated in a later analysis by permuting HLA or CMV assignments 20 times. In a later analysis, co-occurring TCRs were grouped with DBSCAN, and TCRdist sequence similarity was added when clustering was performed within HLA-allele-positive subsets. Repertoires with fewer than 30,000 or more than 120,000 public chains were left out of co-occurrence clustering, as were five repertoires with anomalous nucleotide sharing. Entries here come from immuneACCESS through TCRdb and include only in-frame sequences with V and J called. Some clones fail to appear in such tables; in the studies checked, an unresolved V gene covers under half of the shortfall, and the cause of the remainder is unknown. Clonal size and the V and J genes are those of that table, whereas D and trimming came from the DNA. Recorded for this sample are approximately 100,000 clones; 70% to 80% of them occurred a single time. The ten largest clones take up approximately 12% of the sample.

With respect to this clone: Its antigen target is currently unknown. Base qualities are not recorded, but no much larger clone differs from it by a single base.

Its CDR3 holds 15 amino acids, cysteine through phenylalanine. Solely the CDR3 DNA is kept, with 45 bases framed from the first base. V loses 4 bases of germline sequence and J loses 4 bases, and the interval between the two ends is 16 bases. Based on the germline V gene, the CDR1 and CDR2 sequences are SGHDN and FVKESK. The rearrangement joined TRBV14 to TRBJ1-2, with the D gene uncertain. The sequence was collected from a woman aged 40 to 55 in good health and CMV-seropositive. The sequenced material came from PBMCs. The nucleotide sequence reads as follows: TGTGCCAGCAGCCTCCCAGGAGGGCAGGTCTATGGCTACACCTTC. Its protein product is CASSLPGGQVYGYTF.